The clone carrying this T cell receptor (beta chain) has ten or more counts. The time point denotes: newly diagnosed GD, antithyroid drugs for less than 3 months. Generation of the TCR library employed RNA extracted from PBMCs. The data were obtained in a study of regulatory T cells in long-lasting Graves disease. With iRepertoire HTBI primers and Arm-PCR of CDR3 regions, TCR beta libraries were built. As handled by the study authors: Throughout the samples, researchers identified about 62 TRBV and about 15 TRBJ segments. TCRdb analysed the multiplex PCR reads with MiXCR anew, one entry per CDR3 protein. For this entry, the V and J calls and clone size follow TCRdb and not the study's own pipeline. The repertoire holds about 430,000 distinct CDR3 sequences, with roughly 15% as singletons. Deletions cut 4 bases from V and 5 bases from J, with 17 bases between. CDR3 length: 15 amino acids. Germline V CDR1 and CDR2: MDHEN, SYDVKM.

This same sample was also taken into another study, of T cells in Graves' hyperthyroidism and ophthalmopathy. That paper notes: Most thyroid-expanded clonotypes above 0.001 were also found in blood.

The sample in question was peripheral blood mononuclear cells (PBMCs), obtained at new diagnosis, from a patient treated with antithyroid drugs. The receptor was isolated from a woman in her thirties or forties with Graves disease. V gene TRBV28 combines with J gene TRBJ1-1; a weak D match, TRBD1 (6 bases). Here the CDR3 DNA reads TGTGCCAGCAGTTATCGGGGGGCGTTGGGGACTGAAGCTTTCTTT. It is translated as CASSYRGALGTEAFF.